These 17 T cell receptor beta chains came from one sample sequenced in a study of shared clonotypes between healthy human individuals. Sequencing used immunoSEQ multiplex PCR; TCRdb keeps in-frame clones, though not all of them. The table shows a few million clones, with 90% to 95% occurring only once. What was sequenced was naive CD4+ T cells from PBMCs. Indicated subset: CD45RA+ positively selected. The receptor source for this set is a man aged 18 to 35 in good health. Some clones in this sample may be carry-over from other donors' samples.

This clone has only a few counts. V and J are TRBV20-1 and TRBJ1-1; D is ambiguous. This CDR3 has 8 amino acids. V lost 6 bases to trimming and J lost 10 bases, with 6 bases between them. Germline V gene sequence: CDR1 DFQATT, CDR2 SNEGSKA (reference sequence). The CDR3 loop reads CSATRAFF. For the CDR3, the DNA is TGCAGTGCAACCCGAGCTTTCTTT.

V gene TRBV9 combines with J gene TRBJ1-4; D unresolved. Trimming took 2 bases from V and 6 from J, leaving 8 bases between them. The germline V gene has CDR1 SGDLS and CDR2 YYNGEE. The CDR3 has 13 amino acids. The CDR3 DNA follows: TGTGCCAGCAGCGTTTCCGAGGATGAAAAACTGTTTTTT. It translates to CASSVSEDEKLFF.

The chain recombines TRBV2 with TRBJ2-3, with a tentative D call TRBD1 (5 bases). CDR3 size: 13 residues. Germline CDR1 SNHLY, CDR2 FYNNEI. V lost 3 bases to trimming and J lost 4 bases, with 8 bases between them. The CDR3 DNA follows: TGTGCCAGCAGTGACCAGGGCCCAGATACGCAGTATTTT. It yields the protein CASSDQGPDTQYF.

The chain combines TRBV7-2 with TRBJ1-2, with unresolved D. Per germline, CDR1 SGHTA and CDR2 FQGNSA. The CDR3 is 12 residues long. Trimming pared 5 bases from V and 5 bases from J, leaving 9 bases between. CDR3 loop: CASSPGSYGYTF. DNA of the CDR3: TGTGCCAGCAGCCCCGGAAGTTATGGCTACACCTTC. The full variable domain, rest sourced from reference TRBV7-2 and TRBJ1-2, is GAGVSQSPSNKVTEKGKDVELRCDPISGHTALYWYRQSLGQGLEFLIYFQGNSAPDKSGLPSDRFSAERTGGSVSTLTIQRTQQEDSAVYLCASSPGSYGYTFGSGTRLTVV.

The sample holds one count of this clone. Other DNA sequences from this sample encode an identical CDR3 as well. This chain joins TRBV5-6 and TRBJ2-3; D ambiguous. V lost 3 bases, J lost 2 bases, and 4 bases lay in between. Germline CDR1 reads SGHDT; CDR2 reads YYEEEE. The CDR3 runs 12 residues. The CDR3 spells CASSSDTDTQYF. CDR3 bases: TGTGCCAGCAGCTCAGACACAGATACGCAGTATTTT.

The CDR3 here is CASSRRGGRGNEQFF. The CDR3 coding sequence is TGTGCCAGCAGCCGCCGCGGGGGCCGGGGCAATGAGCAGTTCTTC. The chain links TRBV5-5 to TRBJ2-1; D possibly corresponds to TRBD2 (7 bases). V shed 4 bases and J shed 6 bases, with 17 bases lying between them. CDR3 length: 15 amino acids. Germline V CDR1 and CDR2: SGHKS, YYEKEE (reference sequence).

The chain links TRBV6-1 to TRBJ1-5; no clear D. The CDR3 totals 14 residues. The V end lost 4 bases, the J end lost 7 bases, and 14 bases lay between the germline ends. The germline CDR1 and CDR2 sequences are MNHNS and SASEGT. For the CDR3, the DNA is TGTGCCAGCAGTGCCAGTCTTAGTGGACAGCCCCAGCATTTT. Translation gives CASSASLSGQPQHF.

About this clone: This sample includes further DNA sequences coding for the same CDR3. J is TRBJ2-3 and V is TRBV10-3; D remains ambiguous. CDR1 ENHRY and CDR2 SYGVKD come from the germline V gene. V shed 0 bases and J shed 3 bases, with 4 bases lying between them. This CDR3 comprises 13 residues. The CDR3, as DNA: TGTGCCATCAGTGAGTCAGGGACAGATACGCAGTATTTT. Its protein product is CAISESGTDTQYF.

The chain couples TRBV6-1 to TRBJ1-1; tentative D call: TRBD1 (6 bases). The ends were cut back, 7 bases at V and 0 bases at J, with 9 bases in the middle. Looked up from germline, CDR1 is MNHNS and CDR2 is SASEGT. The CDR3 totals 13 residues. CDR3: CASTTGMNTEAFF. CDR3 nucleotide sequence: TGTGCCAGCACGACAGGCATGAACACTGAAGCTTTCTTT.

The chain joins TRBV5-1 to TRBJ2-7, with D possibly being TRBD1 (5 bases). CDR3 length: 15 amino acids. V dropped 0 bases and J dropped 4 bases, with 14 bases sitting between them. CDR1 and CDR2 from the germline V gene are SGHRS and YFSETQ. The CDR3 DNA reads TGCGCCAGCAGCTTGGTACAGGCCAACTCTTACGAGCAGTACTTC. Its translation: CASSLVQANSYEQYF. Looking up the rest from reference TRBV5-1 and TRBJ2-7 gives the full variable domain: KAGVTQTPRYLIKTRGQQVTLSCSPISGHRSVSWYQQTPGQGLQFLFEYFSETQRNKGNFPGRFSGRQFSNSRSEMNVSTLELGDSALYLCASSLVQANSYEQYFGPGTRLTVT.

The chain is built from TRBV13 and TRBJ2-2; 7 bases line up with TRBD1. The length of the CDR3 is 16 residues. V was clipped by 4 bases and J by 2 bases; unmatched bases: 7. Germline lookup yields CDR1 PRHDT and CDR2 FYEKMQ (reference sequence). This CDR3 is CASSSRAGGNTGELFF. Written as DNA, the CDR3 is TGTGCCAGCAGCTCCCGGGCAGGGGGAAACACCGGGGAGCTGTTTTTT.

The V gene is TRBV18, the J gene TRBJ1-2, with 7 bases that match TRBD1. After removal of 0 bases from V and 7 bases from J, the junction contained 5 bases not matched to a gene. In germline, CDR1 is KGHSH, CDR2 LQKENI. This CDR3 is built from 14 residues. The CDR3: CASSPPGRGFGYTF. In DNA form, the CDR3 reads TGTGCCAGCTCACCACCGGGCAGGGGGTTTGGCTACACCTTC.

Concerning this clone: At the DNA level, this CDR3 is encoded by other sequences in the same sample as well. The chain recombines TRBV7-9 with TRBJ2-2; D ambiguous. The CDR3 extends over 11 amino acids. The V gene's germline CDR1 is SEHNR and CDR2 FQNEAQ (reference sequence). The V end was cut by 5 bases, the J end by 6 bases, with 4 bases between. The CDR3 coding sequence is TGTGCCAGCAGCCCTCCCGGGGAGCTGTTTTTT. Its protein is CASSPPGELFF.

The V gene is TRBV6-6, the J gene TRBJ2-3; 7 bases are a match to TRBD2. This CDR3 has 15 residues. The V gene end was trimmed by 6 bases and the J gene end by 3 bases; junction bases not matched to a gene: 9. The V gene's germline CDR1 is MNHNY and CDR2 SVGAGI (reference sequence). CDR3 nucleotide sequence: TGTGCCAGCAGGGGAGCGGGAACGCGGACAGATACGCAGTATTTT. It is translated as CASRGAGTRTDTQYF.

The CDR3: CAIRGLAANEQFF. CDR3 in DNA: TGTGCCATCAGGGGACTAGCGGCGAATGAGCAGTTCTTC. The genes are TRBV10-3 and TRBJ2-1, with 11 positions matching TRBD2. The germline gives CDR1 ENHRY, CDR2 SYGVKD. Trimming at V came to 6 bases and at J to 7 bases, leaving 2 bases not matched to a gene. This CDR3 region has 13 residues.

CDR3 loop: CASSQDRLAGAREQYF. The DNA for the CDR3 is TGTGCCAGCAGCCAAGATCGGTTAGCGGGAGCCCGTGAGCAGTACTTC. This chain links TRBV4-2 with TRBJ2-7; the match to TRBD2 covers 9 bases. Trimming at V came to 0 bases and at J to 7 bases, leaving 10 bases not matched to a gene. This CDR3 has 16 residues. The germline V gene has CDR1 LGHNA and CDR2 YNFKEQ.

The J gene is TRBJ1-5, the V gene TRBV6-1, with D possibly TRBD1 on 6 matching bases. This CDR3 comprises 14 residues. V gave up 9 bases and J gave up 1 base, with 13 bases separating them. Germline V gene lookup returns CDR1 MNHNS and CDR2 SASEGT. The CDR3 is CASRQAGSNQPQHF. In DNA form, the CDR3 reads TGTGCCAGTAGACAGGCGGGGAGCAATCAGCCCCAGCATTTT.